This TCR beta chain emerged from a study of cytomegalovirus exposure and HLA in healthy donors. A multiplex PCR was run with 60 Vbeta primers and 13 Jbeta primers. Original handling: It was a later analysis that counted tens of millions of unique TCR beta chains, of which roughly 11 million were shared. Here immunoSEQ multiplex PCR was the method, and the copy in TCRdb shows in-frame clones only, minus some. V, J and clone size are taken as reported in that table, and D and trimming were inferred from the DNA itself. Here the sample spans 85,000 to 120,000 clones, 75% being singletons. Study observations and caveats: In a later analysis, the majority of CMV-associated beta chains seemingly showed HLA restriction. A later analysis linked a missense DCLRE1C variant to TCR beta V- and J-gene trimming.

Healthy bone marrow donors formed the donor group. For this clone: The target antigen is unknown.

The receptor was isolated from a man aged 35 to 55 in good health and CMV-seronegative. Sequencing input: PBMCs.

The CDR3 here is CASSPTGASNEQFF. The CDR3 nucleotides read TGTGCCAGCTCACCGACAGGGGCAAGCAATGAGCAGTTCTTC. The V call is TRBV18, the J call TRBJ2-1, with 8 nucleotides matching TRBD1. Per germline, CDR1 KGHSH and CDR2 LQKENI. V dropped 3 bases and J dropped 6; count of bases not matched to a gene: 4. The CDR3 sequence is 14 residues long.